This T cell receptor (beta chain) originates from a study of technical replicates of blood from a few donors. The CDR3 runs to 13 residues. With 8 bases clipped from V and 1 base from J, the junction kept 5 bases outside the gene matches. In germline, CDR1 is SQVTM, CDR2 ANQGSEA. The method was immunoSEQ multiplex PCR; TCRdb's version includes in-frame clones alone and lacks a portion of them. This table holds tens of thousands of clones, roughly nine tenths found once. The sequencing sample was made of T cells isolated from PBMCs. This chain uses TRBV29-1 with TRBJ1-2, with TRBD1 identical over 9 bases. The TCR comes from a human donor in good health. CDR3 bases: TGCAGCACCGACAGGGGGTTTAACTATGGCTACACCTTC. Protein: CSTDRGFNYGYTF.